This is a list of T cell receptor beta chains from one sample in a study of metastatic and nonmetastatic thyroid tumors. Through MiXCR, TCRdb re-clonotyped the PCR reads. The sample carries about 59,000 clones, 15% to 20% recorded once. The sequenced sample was blood. These receptors were taken from a male donor with papillary thyroid cancer or a benign thyroid nodule (not recorded which). Some clones in this sample may be carry-over from other donors' samples. Both conserved end residues are part of each CDR3. The D gene is left open where the match is weak. A row's size may be missing; if present it is once, few, many or a size class.

V gene: TRBV12-3/TRBV12-4; D gene: .; J gene: TRBJ1-2; CDR3 length: 14; clone size: few; CDR3 protein: CASTPSPGAVGYTF; CDR3 DNA: TGTGCCAGCACCCCTAGTCCGGGGGCGGTTGGCTACACCTTC
V gene: TRBV9; D gene: .; J gene: TRBJ2-2; CDR3 length: 16; clone size: many; CDR3 protein: CASSGGVSVGTGELFF; CDR3 DNA: TGTGCCAGCAGCGGGGGGGTTAGTGTGGGGACCGGGGAGCTGTTTTTT
V gene: TRBV6-2/TRBV6-3; D gene: .; J gene: TRBJ1-1; CDR3 length: 15; clone size: .; CDR3 protein: CASSSLDMEWTEAFF; CDR3 DNA: TGTGCCAGCAGTTCTCTGGACATGGAATGGACTGAAGCTTTCTTT
V gene: TRBV28; D gene: .; J gene: TRBJ2-1; CDR3 length: 16; clone size: many; CDR3 protein: CASSSPRGETYNEQFF; CDR3 DNA: TGTGCCAGCAGCTCCCCCAGGGGGGAGACCTACAATGAGCAGTTCTTC
V gene: TRBV5-1; D gene: TRBD1; J gene: TRBJ2-7; CDR3 length: 14; clone size: .; CDR3 protein: CASSSRTGGYEQYF; CDR3 DNA: TGCGCCAGCAGCTCAAGGACAGGGGGCTACGAGCAGTACTTC
V gene: TRBV6-5; D gene: .; J gene: TRBJ2-7; CDR3 length: 15; clone size: few; CDR3 protein: CASSYSPSPTYEQYF; CDR3 DNA: TGTGCCAGCAGTTACTCCCCCAGCCCTACCTACGAGCAGTACTTC
V gene: TRBV9; D gene: TRBD1; J gene: TRBJ1-1; CDR3 length: 14; clone size: many; CDR3 protein: CASSVGSNRGEAFF; CDR3 DNA: TGTGCCAGCAGCGTCGGTTCTAACAGGGGAGAAGCTTTCTTT
V gene: TRBV2; D gene: .; J gene: TRBJ2-7; CDR3 length: 14; clone size: many; CDR3 protein: CASSEAPSEGEQYF; CDR3 DNA: TGTGCCAGCAGTGAGGCCCCCAGCGAAGGCGAGCAGTACTTC
V gene: TRBV20-1; D gene: .; J gene: TRBJ1-5; CDR3 length: 16; clone size: many; CDR3 protein: CSASSRGGDGNQPQHF; CDR3 DNA: TGCAGTGCTAGTAGTCGGGGAGGGGATGGCAATCAGCCCCAGCATTTT
V gene: TRBV5-6; D gene: .; J gene: TRBJ1-2; CDR3 length: 16; clone size: .; CDR3 protein: CASSITGYLLYYGYTF; CDR3 DNA: TGTGCCAGCTCCATTACCGGGTACCTCTTATATTATGGCTACACCTTC
V gene: TRBV28; D gene: TRBD1; J gene: TRBJ2-5; CDR3 length: 13; clone size: .; CDR3 protein: CATRQTGQETQYF; CDR3 DNA: TGTGCCACCCGTCAGACAGGGCAAGAGACCCAGTACTTC
V gene: TRBV6-1; D gene: TRBD1; J gene: TRBJ1-4; CDR3 length: 15; clone size: few; CDR3 protein: CASSEAPEQGKKLFF; CDR3 DNA: TGTGCCAGTAGCGAAGCCCCTGAACAGGGGAAAAAACTGTTTTTT
V gene: TRBV6-1; D gene: TRBD2; J gene: TRBJ2-6; CDR3 length: 18; clone size: medium-sized; CDR3 protein: CASSRSGGLGSGANVLTF; CDR3 DNA: TGTGCCAGCAGTCGAAGCGGGGGCCTCGGTTCTGGGGCCAACGTCCTGACTTTC
V gene: TRBV20-1; D gene: TRBD2; J gene: TRBJ2-1; CDR3 length: 13; clone size: many; CDR3 protein: CSVWTSGKSEQFF; CDR3 DNA: TGCAGTGTGTGGACTAGCGGGAAGAGTGAGCAGTTCTTC
V gene: TRBV6-1; D gene: TRBD1; J gene: TRBJ2-1; CDR3 length: 14; clone size: .; CDR3 protein: CASALGQGHNEQFF; CDR3 DNA: TGTGCCAGCGCGCTGGGACAGGGGCACAATGAGCAGTTCTTC
V gene: TRBV6-2/TRBV6-3; D gene: .; J gene: TRBJ1-5; CDR3 length: 15; clone size: many; CDR3 protein: CASSYSLKESQPQHF; CDR3 DNA: TGTGCCAGCAGTTACTCGTTGAAAGAAAGCCAGCCCCAGCATTTT
V gene: TRBV28; D gene: .; J gene: TRBJ1-1; CDR3 length: 12; clone size: many; CDR3 protein: CASSSGWTEAFF; CDR3 DNA: TGTGCCAGCAGTTCAGGGTGGACAGAAGCTTTCTTT
V gene: TRBV12-3/TRBV12-4; D gene: .; J gene: TRBJ1-2; CDR3 length: 16; clone size: many; CDR3 protein: CASSSRQAFISSGYTF; CDR3 DNA: TGTGCCAGCAGTTCTCGACAGGCTTTCATTTCCTCTGGCTACACCTTC
V gene: TRBV6-1; D gene: .; J gene: TRBJ2-7; CDR3 length: 13; clone size: many; CDR3 protein: CASNRDISYEQYF; CDR3 DNA: TGTGCCAGCAACCGGGACATTTCCTACGAGCAGTACTTC
V gene: TRBV7-9; D gene: .; J gene: TRBJ1-2; CDR3 length: 12; clone size: many; CDR3 protein: CASSPAYYGYTF; CDR3 DNA: TGTGCCAGCAGCCCAGCCTACTATGGCTACACCTTC
V gene: TRBV25-1; D gene: .; J gene: TRBJ1-4; CDR3 length: 13; clone size: many; CDR3 protein: CASSDQGSRVLFF; CDR3 DNA: TGTGCCAGCAGTGATCAGGGTTCGAGGGTACTGTTTTTT
V gene: TRBV5-4; D gene: .; J gene: TRBJ2-3; CDR3 length: 14; clone size: .; CDR3 protein: CASSFRDVRDTQYF; CDR3 DNA: TGTGCCAGCAGCTTCCGGGACGTTCGGGATACGCAGTATTTT
V gene: TRBV12-3/TRBV12-4; D gene: .; J gene: TRBJ2-4; CDR3 length: 14; clone size: many; CDR3 protein: CASSLTYAKNIQYF; CDR3 DNA: TGTGCCAGCAGCCTTACATATGCCAAAAACATTCAGTACTTC
V gene: TRBV4-3; D gene: .; J gene: TRBJ2-6; CDR3 length: 15; clone size: many; CDR3 protein: CASSQDRSGANVLTF; CDR3 DNA: TGCGCCAGCAGCCAAGATCGGTCTGGGGCCAACGTCCTGACTTTC
V gene: TRBV6-1; D gene: TRBD1; J gene: TRBJ2-7; CDR3 length: 15; clone size: many; CDR3 protein: CASSQRTGVSYEQYF; CDR3 DNA: TGTGCCAGCAGTCAAAGGACAGGGGTTAGCTACGAGCAGTACTTC
V gene: TRBV29-1; D gene: TRBD2; J gene: TRBJ2-5; CDR3 length: 15; clone size: few; CDR3 protein: CSVAIAGGRVETQYF; CDR3 DNA: TGCAGCGTTGCTATAGCGGGGGGGCGCGTAGAGACCCAGTACTTC
V gene: TRBV28; D gene: .; J gene: TRBJ1-1; CDR3 length: 15; clone size: many; CDR3 protein: CASSFPGNMNTEAFF; CDR3 DNA: TGTGCCAGCAGTTTTCCAGGGAACATGAACACTGAAGCTTTCTTT
V gene: TRBV29-1; D gene: .; J gene: TRBJ1-2; CDR3 length: 13; clone size: many; CDR3 protein: CSVARGPTYGYTF; CDR3 DNA: TGCAGCGTTGCGCGGGGCCCAACCTATGGCTACACCTTC
V gene: TRBV7-9; D gene: .; J gene: TRBJ1-3; CDR3 length: 14; clone size: many; CDR3 protein: CASLLGTSGNTIYF; CDR3 DNA: TGTGCCAGTCTGCTGGGTACCTCTGGAAACACCATATATTTT
V gene: TRBV4-3; D gene: .; J gene: TRBJ2-3; CDR3 length: 13; clone size: many; CDR3 protein: CASSQGKTDTQYF; CDR3 DNA: TGCGCCAGCAGCCAGGGCAAAACAGATACGCAGTATTTT
V gene: TRBV2; D gene: .; J gene: TRBJ2-5; CDR3 length: 13; clone size: many; CDR3 protein: CASTRGAQETRYF; CDR3 DNA: TGTGCCAGCACCCGAGGGGCCCAAGAGACCCGGTACTTC
V gene: TRBV10-3; D gene: .; J gene: TRBJ2-7; CDR3 length: 12; clone size: many; CDR3 protein: CAISTGSYEQYF; CDR3 DNA: TGTGCCATCAGTACAGGGTCCTACGAGCAGTACTTC
V gene: TRBV19; D gene: .; J gene: TRBJ1-5; CDR3 length: 15; clone size: .; CDR3 protein: CASSIDMGSSQPQHF; CDR3 DNA: TGTGCCAGTAGTATCGACATGGGGTCAAGTCAGCCCCAGCATTTT
V gene: TRBV19; D gene: TRBD1; J gene: TRBJ2-5; CDR3 length: 15; clone size: once; CDR3 protein: CASSRAGTGAETQYF; CDR3 DNA: TGTGCCAGTAGTAGGGCCGGGACAGGAGCTGAGACCCAGTACTTC
V gene: TRBV6-4; D gene: TRBD2; J gene: TRBJ2-3; CDR3 length: 19; clone size: many; CDR3 protein: CASSPRLAGGPTSTDTQYF; CDR3 DNA: TGTGCCAGCAGTCCACGCCTAGCGGGGGGACCGACTAGCACAGATACGCAGTATTTT
V gene: TRBV18; D gene: .; J gene: TRBJ1-5; CDR3 length: 18; clone size: many; CDR3 protein: CASSPRGMSGDNGQPQHF; CDR3 DNA: TGTGCCAGCTCACCACGGGGGATGTCGGGGGATAATGGTCAGCCCCAGCATTTT
V gene: TRBV24-1; D gene: .; J gene: TRBJ2-5; CDR3 length: 17; clone size: .; CDR3 protein: CATSDSGRSPRQETQYF; CDR3 DNA: TGTGCCACCAGTGATTCTGGACGGAGCCCACGACAAGAGACCCAGTACTTC
V gene: TRBV13; D gene: TRBD2; J gene: TRBJ2-3; CDR3 length: 18; clone size: .; CDR3 protein: CASSFTSGGALGRDTHYF; CDR3 DNA: TGTGCCAGCAGCTTTACTAGCGGGGGGGCCCTCGGCAGAGATACGCATTATTTT
V gene: TRBV12-3/TRBV12-4; D gene: TRBD2; J gene: TRBJ2-1; CDR3 length: 17; clone size: many; CDR3 protein: CASSGGFAGITYNEQFF; CDR3 DNA: TGTGCCAGCTCCGGGGGGTTTGCGGGGATAACCTACAATGAGCAGTTCTTC
V gene: TRBV13; D gene: .; J gene: TRBJ1-4; CDR3 length: 15; clone size: many; CDR3 protein: CASSAATDKNEKLFF; CDR3 DNA: TGTGCCAGCAGCGCTGCCACCGATAAAAATGAAAAACTGTTTTTT
V gene: TRBV5-4; D gene: .; J gene: TRBJ1-2; CDR3 length: 13; clone size: .; CDR3 protein: CASRPGTDLGYTF; CDR3 DNA: TGTGCCAGCAGGCCCGGGACCGACCTGGGCTACACCTTC
V gene: TRBV9; D gene: TRBD1; J gene: TRBJ2-5; CDR3 length: 15; clone size: once; CDR3 protein: CVSTRQGGEQETQYF; CDR3 DNA: TGTGTCAGCACCCGACAGGGTGGGGAACAAGAGACCCAGTACTTC
V gene: TRBV29-1; D gene: .; J gene: TRBJ1-1; CDR3 length: 17; clone size: many; CDR3 protein: CSVETVLDRPLNTEAFF; CDR3 DNA: TGCAGCGTTGAGACAGTACTGGACAGACCACTCAACACTGAAGCTTTCTTT
V gene: TRBV6-2/TRBV6-3; D gene: .; J gene: TRBJ2-7; CDR3 length: 13; clone size: .; CDR3 protein: CASNLESSYDQYF; CDR3 DNA: TGTGCCAGCAATCTGGAGAGCTCCTATGATCAGTACTTC
V gene: TRBV20-1; D gene: .; J gene: TRBJ2-1; CDR3 length: 17; clone size: .; CDR3 protein: CSALGLSSHSSYNEQFF; CDR3 DNA: TGCAGTGCCCTAGGCTTGTCTAGCCACAGCTCCTACAATGAGCAGTTCTTC
V gene: TRBV24-1; D gene: .; J gene: TRBJ2-2; CDR3 length: 14; clone size: many; CDR3 protein: CATSDSGGSGELFF; CDR3 DNA: TGTGCCACCAGTGATAGCGGTGGATCCGGGGAGCTGTTTTTT
V gene: TRBV6-2/TRBV6-3; D gene: .; J gene: TRBJ1-1; CDR3 length: 12; clone size: many; CDR3 protein: CASSGWGPEAFF; CDR3 DNA: TGTGCCAGCAGTGGGTGGGGGCCTGAAGCTTTCTTT
V gene: TRBV27; D gene: TRBD1; J gene: TRBJ1-1; CDR3 length: 13; clone size: many; CDR3 protein: CASSYGQGAEAFF; CDR3 DNA: TGTGCCAGCAGCTATGGACAGGGCGCTGAAGCTTTCTTT
V gene: TRBV6-4; D gene: TRBD1; J gene: TRBJ2-3; CDR3 length: 13; clone size: many; CDR3 protein: CATGTGGADTQYF; CDR3 DNA: TGTGCCACCGGGACAGGGGGCGCAGATACGCAGTATTTT
V gene: TRBV6-1; D gene: .; J gene: TRBJ2-1; CDR3 length: 12; clone size: many; CDR3 protein: CASSVEVHEQFF; CDR3 DNA: TGTGCCAGCAGTGTAGAAGTACATGAGCAGTTCTTC
V gene: TRBV4-1; D gene: TRBD2; J gene: TRBJ2-7; CDR3 length: 16; clone size: many; CDR3 protein: CASSQGLAGFSYEQYF; CDR3 DNA: TGCGCCAGCAGCCAAGGCCTAGCGGGTTTTTCCTACGAGCAGTACTTC
V gene: TRBV12-3/TRBV12-4; D gene: TRBD2; J gene: TRBJ2-3; CDR3 length: 14; clone size: many; CDR3 protein: CASSPTSRTDTQYF; CDR3 DNA: TGTGCCAGCAGTCCGACTAGCCGCACAGATACGCAGTATTTT
V gene: TRBV5-1; D gene: .; J gene: TRBJ2-3; CDR3 length: 16; clone size: .; CDR3 protein: CASSLGLQGLTDTQYF; CDR3 DNA: TGCGCCAGCAGCTTGGGACTGCAGGGACTCACAGATACGCAGTATTTT
V gene: TRBV6-1; D gene: TRBD1; J gene: TRBJ1-5; CDR3 length: 14; clone size: medium-sized; CDR3 protein: CASSTGDGNQPQHF; CDR3 DNA: TGTGCCTCTTCCACAGGGGATGGCAATCAGCCCCAGCATTTT
V gene: TRBV19; D gene: .; J gene: TRBJ2-3; CDR3 length: 16; clone size: many; CDR3 protein: CASSVDSPGYTDTQYF; CDR3 DNA: TGTGCCAGTAGTGTCGACAGTCCCGGGTACACAGATACGCAGTATTTT
V gene: TRBV5-8; D gene: .; J gene: TRBJ1-5; CDR3 length: 15; clone size: many; CDR3 protein: CASSLRQGYNQPQHF; CDR3 DNA: TGTGCCAGCAGCTTAAGGCAGGGCTACAATCAGCCCCAGCATTTT
V gene: TRBV15; D gene: TRBD1; J gene: TRBJ1-2; CDR3 length: 13; clone size: .; CDR3 protein: CATSRVQGHGYTF; CDR3 DNA: TGTGCCACCAGCAGGGTACAGGGGCACGGCTACACCTTC
V gene: TRBV2; D gene: .; J gene: TRBJ2-5; CDR3 length: 18; clone size: many; CDR3 protein: CASSEYVVGRAYQETQYF; CDR3 DNA: TGTGCCAGCAGTGAGTATGTTGTTGGCAGAGCGTACCAAGAGACCCAGTACTTC
V gene: TRBV20-1; D gene: .; J gene: TRBJ1-1; CDR3 length: 13; clone size: once; CDR3 protein: CSAIWGGGTEAFF; CDR3 DNA: TGCAGTGCTATCTGGGGGGGCGGCACTGAAGCTTTCTTT
V gene: TRBV4-1; D gene: TRBD1; J gene: TRBJ2-7; CDR3 length: 16; clone size: many; CDR3 protein: CASSHAGTEYTYEQYF; CDR3 DNA: TGCGCCAGCAGCCATGCCGGGACAGAATATACCTACGAGCAGTACTTC